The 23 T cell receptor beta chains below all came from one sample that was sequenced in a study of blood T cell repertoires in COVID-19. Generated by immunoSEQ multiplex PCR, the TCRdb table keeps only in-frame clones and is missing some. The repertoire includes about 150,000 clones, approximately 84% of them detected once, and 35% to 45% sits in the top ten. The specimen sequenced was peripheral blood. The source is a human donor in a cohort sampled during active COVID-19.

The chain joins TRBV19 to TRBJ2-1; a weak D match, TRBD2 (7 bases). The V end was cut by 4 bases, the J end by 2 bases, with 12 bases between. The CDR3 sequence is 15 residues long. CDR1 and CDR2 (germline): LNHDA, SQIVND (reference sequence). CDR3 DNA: TGTGCCAGTAGTAGTGAGGGGGGGACCTACAATGAGCAGTTCTTC. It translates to CASSSEGGTYNEQFF.

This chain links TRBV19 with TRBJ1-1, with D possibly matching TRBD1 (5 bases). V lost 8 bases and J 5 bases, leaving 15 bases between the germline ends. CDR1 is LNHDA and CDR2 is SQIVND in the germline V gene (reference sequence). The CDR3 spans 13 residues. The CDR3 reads CASRRGVGTEAFF. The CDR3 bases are TGTGCCAGTCGTAGGGGAGTGGGAACTGAAGCTTTCTTT.

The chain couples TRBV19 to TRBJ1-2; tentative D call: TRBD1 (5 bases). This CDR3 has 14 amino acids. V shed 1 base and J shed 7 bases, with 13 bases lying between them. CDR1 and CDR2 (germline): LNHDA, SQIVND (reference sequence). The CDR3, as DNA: TGTGCCAGTAGTATAGGGGGCGGCTTACCTGGCTACACCTTC. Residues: CASSIGGGLPGYTF.

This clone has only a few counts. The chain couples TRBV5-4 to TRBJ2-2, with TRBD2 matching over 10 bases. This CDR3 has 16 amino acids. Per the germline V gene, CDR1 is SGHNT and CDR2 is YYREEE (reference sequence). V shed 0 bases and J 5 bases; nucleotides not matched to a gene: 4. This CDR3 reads CASSLASGRGTGELFF. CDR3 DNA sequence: TGTGCCAGCAGCTTGGCTAGCGGGAGAGGTACCGGGGAGCTGTTTTTT.

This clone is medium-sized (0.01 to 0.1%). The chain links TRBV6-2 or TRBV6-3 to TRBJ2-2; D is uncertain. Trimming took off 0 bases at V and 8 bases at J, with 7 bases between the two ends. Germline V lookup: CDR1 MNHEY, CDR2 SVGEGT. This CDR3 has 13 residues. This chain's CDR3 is CASSYSERGELFF. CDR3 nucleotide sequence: TGTGCCAGCAGTTACTCGGAGAGGGGGGAGCTGTTTTTT.

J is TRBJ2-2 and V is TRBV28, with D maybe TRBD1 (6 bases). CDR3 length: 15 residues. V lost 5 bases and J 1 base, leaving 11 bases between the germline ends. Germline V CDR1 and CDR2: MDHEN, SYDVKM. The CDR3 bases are TGTGCCAGCAGTATAGGACAGTTGAACACCGGGGAGCTGTTTTTT. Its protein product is CASSIGQLNTGELFF.

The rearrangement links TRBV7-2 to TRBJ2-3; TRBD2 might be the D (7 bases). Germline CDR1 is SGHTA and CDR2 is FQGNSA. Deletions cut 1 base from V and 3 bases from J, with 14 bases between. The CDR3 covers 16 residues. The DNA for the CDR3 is TGTGCCAGCAGCTTAGGCGGGGGCGCTAATACAGATACGCAGTATTTT. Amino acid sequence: CASSLGGGANTDTQYF.

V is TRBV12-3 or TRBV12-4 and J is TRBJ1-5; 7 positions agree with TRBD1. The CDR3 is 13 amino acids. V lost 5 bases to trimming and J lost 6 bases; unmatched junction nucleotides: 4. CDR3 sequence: CASSRQGGQPQHF. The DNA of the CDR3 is TGTGCCAGCAGTCGACAGGGAGGTCAGCCCCAGCATTTT.

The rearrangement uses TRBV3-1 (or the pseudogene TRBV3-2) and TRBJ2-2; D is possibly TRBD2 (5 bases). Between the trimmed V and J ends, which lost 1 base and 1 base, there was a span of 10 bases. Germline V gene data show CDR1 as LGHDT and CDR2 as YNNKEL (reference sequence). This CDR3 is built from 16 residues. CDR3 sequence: CASSQGPRGNTGELFF. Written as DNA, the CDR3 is TGTGCCAGCAGCCAAGGGCCCCGGGGGAACACCGGGGAGCTGTTTTTT.

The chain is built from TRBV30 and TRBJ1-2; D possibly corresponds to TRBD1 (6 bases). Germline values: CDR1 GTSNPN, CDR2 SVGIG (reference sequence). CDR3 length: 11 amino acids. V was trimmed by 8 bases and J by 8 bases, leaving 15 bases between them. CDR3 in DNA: TGTGCCACCAGGGGACGACGAGGCTACACCTTC. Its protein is CATRGRRGYTF.

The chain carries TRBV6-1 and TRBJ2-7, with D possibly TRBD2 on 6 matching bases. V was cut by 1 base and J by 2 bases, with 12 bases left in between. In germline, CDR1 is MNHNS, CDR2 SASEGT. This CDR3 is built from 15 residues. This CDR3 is CASSEGRGLTYEQYV. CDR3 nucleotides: TGTGCCAGCAGTGAAGGACGGGGACTTACCTACGAGCAGTACGTC.

In nucleotides, the CDR3 is TGTGCCAGCAGCCCGACAGGGGGCACTGGAAACACCATATATTTT. Translation gives CASSPTGGTGNTIYF. V gene TRBV5-6 combines with J gene TRBJ1-3; 10 nucleotides line up with TRBD1. The length of the CDR3 is 15 residues. V lost 4 bases to trimming and J lost 2 bases; unmatched junction nucleotides: 3. Per the germline V gene, CDR1 is SGHDT and CDR2 is YYEEEE.

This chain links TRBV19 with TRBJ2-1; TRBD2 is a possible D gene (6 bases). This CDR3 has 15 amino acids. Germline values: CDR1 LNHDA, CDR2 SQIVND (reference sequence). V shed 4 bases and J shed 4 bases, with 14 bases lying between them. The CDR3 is CASSKWEVGYNEQFF. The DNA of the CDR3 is TGTGCCAGTAGTAAGTGGGAGGTGGGATACAATGAGCAGTTCTTC.

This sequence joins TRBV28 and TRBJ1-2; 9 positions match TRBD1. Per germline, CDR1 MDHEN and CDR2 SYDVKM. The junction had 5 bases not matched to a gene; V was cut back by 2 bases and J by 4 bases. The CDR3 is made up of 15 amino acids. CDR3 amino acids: CASSLEQGAGYGYTF. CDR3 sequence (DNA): TGTGCCAGCAGTTTAGAACAGGGGGCTGGCTATGGCTACACCTTC.

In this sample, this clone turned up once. The chain's CDR3 is CASSLEALYLSPLHF. The CDR3 nucleotides are TGTGCCAGCAGCTTAGAAGCCTTGTACCTTTCACCCCTCCACTTT. J is TRBJ1-6 and V is TRBV7-2; D remains ambiguous. The germline V and J ends were trimmed by 1 base and 9 bases, with 13 bases remaining between them. Per germline, CDR1 SGHTA and CDR2 FQGNSA. This CDR3 is 15 amino acids long.

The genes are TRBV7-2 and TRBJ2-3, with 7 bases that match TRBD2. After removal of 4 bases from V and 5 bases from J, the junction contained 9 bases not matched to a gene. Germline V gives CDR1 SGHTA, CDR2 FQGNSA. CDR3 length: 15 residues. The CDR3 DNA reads TGTGCCAGCAGCTGGGCCGGACTAGAGGGAGATACGCAGTATTTT. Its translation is CASSWAGLEGDTQYF.

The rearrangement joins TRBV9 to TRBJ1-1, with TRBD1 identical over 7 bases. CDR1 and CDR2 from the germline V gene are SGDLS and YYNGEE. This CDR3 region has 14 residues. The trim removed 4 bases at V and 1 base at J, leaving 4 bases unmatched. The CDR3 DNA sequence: TGTGCCAGCAGCCACCAGGGGGGGAACACTGAAGCTTTCTTT. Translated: CASSHQGGNTEAFF.

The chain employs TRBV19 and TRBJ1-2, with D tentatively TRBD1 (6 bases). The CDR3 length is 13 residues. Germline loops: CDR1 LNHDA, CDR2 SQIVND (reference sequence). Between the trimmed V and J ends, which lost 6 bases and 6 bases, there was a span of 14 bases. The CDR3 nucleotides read TGTGCCAGTAGGCCCAGGGGAGGGAATGGCTACACCTTC. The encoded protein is CASRPRGGNGYTF.

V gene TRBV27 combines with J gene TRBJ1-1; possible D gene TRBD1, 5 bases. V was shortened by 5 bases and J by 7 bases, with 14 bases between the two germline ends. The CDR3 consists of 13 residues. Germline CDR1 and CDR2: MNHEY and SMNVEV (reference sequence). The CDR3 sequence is CASSRREGLEAFF. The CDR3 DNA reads TGTGCCAGCAGTCGAAGGGAGGGGCTTGAAGCTTTCTTT.

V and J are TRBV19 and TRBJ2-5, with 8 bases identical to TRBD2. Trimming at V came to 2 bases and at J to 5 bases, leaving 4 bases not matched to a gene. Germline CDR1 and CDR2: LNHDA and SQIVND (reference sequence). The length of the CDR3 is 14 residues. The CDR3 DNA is TGTGCCAGTAGTATACCGGGACTAGAGGAGACCCAGTACTTC. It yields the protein CASSIPGLEETQYF. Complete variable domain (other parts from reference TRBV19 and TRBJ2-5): DGGITQSPKYLFRKEGQNVTLSCEQNLNHDAMYWYRQDPGQGLRLIYYSQIVNDFQKGDIAEGYSVSREKKESFPLTVTSAQKNPTAFYLCASSIPGLEETQYFGPGTRLLVL.

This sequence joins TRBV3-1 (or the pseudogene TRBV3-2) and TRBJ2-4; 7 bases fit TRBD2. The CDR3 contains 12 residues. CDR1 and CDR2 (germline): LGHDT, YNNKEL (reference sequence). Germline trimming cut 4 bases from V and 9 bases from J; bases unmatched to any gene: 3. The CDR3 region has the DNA TGTGCCAGCAGCCCTCCGGGAGGCATTCAGTACTTC. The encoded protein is CASSPPGGIQYF.

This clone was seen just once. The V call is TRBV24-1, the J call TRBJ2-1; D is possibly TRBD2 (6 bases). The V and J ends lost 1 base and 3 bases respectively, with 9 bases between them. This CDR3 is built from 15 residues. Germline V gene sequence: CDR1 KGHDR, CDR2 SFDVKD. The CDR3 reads CATSDFSGSYNEQFF. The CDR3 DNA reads TGTGCCACCAGTGATTTTAGCGGCAGCTACAATGAGCAGTTCTTC.

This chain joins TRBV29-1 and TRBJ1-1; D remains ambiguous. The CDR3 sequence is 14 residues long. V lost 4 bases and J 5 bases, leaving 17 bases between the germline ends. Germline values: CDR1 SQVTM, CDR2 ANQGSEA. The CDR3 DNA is TGCAGCGTTGCCACCGGGAGCGTTAGGACTGAAGCTTTCTTT. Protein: CSVATGSVRTEAFF.